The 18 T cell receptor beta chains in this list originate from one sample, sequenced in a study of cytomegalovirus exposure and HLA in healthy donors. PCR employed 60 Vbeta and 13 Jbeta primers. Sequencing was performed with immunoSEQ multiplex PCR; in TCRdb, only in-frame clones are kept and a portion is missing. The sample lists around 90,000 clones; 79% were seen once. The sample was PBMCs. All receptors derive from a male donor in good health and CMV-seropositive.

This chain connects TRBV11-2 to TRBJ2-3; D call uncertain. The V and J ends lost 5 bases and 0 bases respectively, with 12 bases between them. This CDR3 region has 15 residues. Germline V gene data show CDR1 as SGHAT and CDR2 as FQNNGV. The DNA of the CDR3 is TGTGCCAGCAGCCCAATGGCGGCTAGCACAGATACGCAGTATTTT. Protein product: CASSPMAASTDTQYF.

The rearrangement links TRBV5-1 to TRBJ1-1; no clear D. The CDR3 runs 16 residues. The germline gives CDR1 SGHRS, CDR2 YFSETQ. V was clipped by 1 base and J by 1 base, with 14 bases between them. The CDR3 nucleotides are TGCGCCAGCAGCTTGAACCCGGCGGTCAAGAACACTGAAGCTTTCTTT. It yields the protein CASSLNPAVKNTEAFF.

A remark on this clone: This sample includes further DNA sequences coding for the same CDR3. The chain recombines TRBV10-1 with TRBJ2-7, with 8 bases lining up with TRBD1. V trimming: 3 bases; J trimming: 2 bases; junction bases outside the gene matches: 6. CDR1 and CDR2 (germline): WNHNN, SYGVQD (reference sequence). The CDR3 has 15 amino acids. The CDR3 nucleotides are TGCGCCAGCAGTGACCCCGGGACAGGCACCTACGAGCAGTACTTC. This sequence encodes CASSDPGTGTYEQYF.

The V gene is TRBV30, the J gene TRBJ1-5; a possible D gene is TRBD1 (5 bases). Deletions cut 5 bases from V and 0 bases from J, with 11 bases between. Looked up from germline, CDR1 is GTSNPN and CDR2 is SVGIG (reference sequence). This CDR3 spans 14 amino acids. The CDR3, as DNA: TGTGCCTGGGGGGGGACGGATAGCAATCAGCCCCAGCATTTT. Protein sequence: CAWGGTDSNQPQHF.

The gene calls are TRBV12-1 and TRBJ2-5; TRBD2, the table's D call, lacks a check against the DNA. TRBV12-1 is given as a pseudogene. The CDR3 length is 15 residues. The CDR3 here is CASTILAGDVETQYF. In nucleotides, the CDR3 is TGTGCCAGCACCATACTAGCGGGGGATGTGGAGACCCAGTACTTC.

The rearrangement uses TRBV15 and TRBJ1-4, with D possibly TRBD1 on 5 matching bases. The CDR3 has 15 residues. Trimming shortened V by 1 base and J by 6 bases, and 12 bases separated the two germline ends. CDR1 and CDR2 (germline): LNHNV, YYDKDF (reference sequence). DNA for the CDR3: TGTGCCACCAGCAGAGGGGGGGGTTCCGATGAAAAACTGTTTTTT. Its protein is CATSRGGGSDEKLFF.

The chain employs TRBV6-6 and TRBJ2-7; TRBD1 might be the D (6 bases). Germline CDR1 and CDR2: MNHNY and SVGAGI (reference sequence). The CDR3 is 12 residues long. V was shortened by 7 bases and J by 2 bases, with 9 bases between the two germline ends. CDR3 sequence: CASIGQTYEQYF. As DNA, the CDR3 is TGTGCCAGCATTGGACAGACCTACGAGCAGTACTTC.

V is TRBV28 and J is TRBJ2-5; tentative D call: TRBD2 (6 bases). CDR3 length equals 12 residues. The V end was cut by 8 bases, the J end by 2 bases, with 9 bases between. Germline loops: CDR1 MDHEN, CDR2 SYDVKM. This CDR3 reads CASGRGQETQYF. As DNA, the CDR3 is TGTGCCAGCGGACGGGGGCAAGAGACCCAGTACTTC.

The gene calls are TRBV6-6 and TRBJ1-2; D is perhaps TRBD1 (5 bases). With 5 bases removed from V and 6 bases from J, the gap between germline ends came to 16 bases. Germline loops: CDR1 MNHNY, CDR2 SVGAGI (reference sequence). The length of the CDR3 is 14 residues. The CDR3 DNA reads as TGTGCCAGCAGTGATACCCCTTCGGGGGATGGCTACACCTTC. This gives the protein CASSDTPSGDGYTF.

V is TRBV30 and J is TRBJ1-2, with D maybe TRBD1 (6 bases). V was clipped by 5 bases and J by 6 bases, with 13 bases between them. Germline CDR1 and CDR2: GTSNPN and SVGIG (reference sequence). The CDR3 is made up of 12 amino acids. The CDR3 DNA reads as TGTGCCTGGGGGGACACACCACATGGCTACACCTTC. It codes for CAWGDTPHGYTF. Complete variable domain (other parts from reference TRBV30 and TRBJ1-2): SQTIHQWPATLVQPVGSPLSLECTVEGTSNPNLYWYRQAAGRGLQLLFYSVGIGQISSEVPQNLSASRPQDRQFILSSKKLLLSDSGFYLCAWGDTPHGYTFGSGTRLTVV.

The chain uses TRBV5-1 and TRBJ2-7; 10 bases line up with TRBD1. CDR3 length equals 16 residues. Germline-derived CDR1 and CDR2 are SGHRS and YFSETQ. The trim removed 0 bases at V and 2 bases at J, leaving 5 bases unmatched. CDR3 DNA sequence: TGCGCCAGCAGCTTGGTTCAGGGACAGGGGACCTACGAGCAGTACTTC. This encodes CASSLVQGQGTYEQYF.

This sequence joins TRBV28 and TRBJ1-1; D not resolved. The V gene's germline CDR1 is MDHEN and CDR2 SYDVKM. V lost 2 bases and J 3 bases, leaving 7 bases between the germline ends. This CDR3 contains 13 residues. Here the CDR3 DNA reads TGTGCCAGCAGTTTAAACACATACACTGAAGCTTTCTTT. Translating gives CASSLNTYTEAFF. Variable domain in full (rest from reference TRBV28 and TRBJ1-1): DVKVTQSSRYLVKRTGEKVFLECVQDMDHENMFWYRQDPGLGLRLIYFSYDVKMKEKGDIPEGYSVSREKKERFSLILESASTNQTSMYLCASSLNTYTEAFFGQGTRLTVV.

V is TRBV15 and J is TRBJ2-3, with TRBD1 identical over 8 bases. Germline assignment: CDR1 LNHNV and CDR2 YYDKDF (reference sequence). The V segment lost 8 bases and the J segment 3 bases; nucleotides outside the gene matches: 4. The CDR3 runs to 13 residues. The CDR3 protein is CATERQGTDTQYF. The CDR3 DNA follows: TGTGCCACCGAGCGACAGGGGACAGATACGCAGTATTTT.

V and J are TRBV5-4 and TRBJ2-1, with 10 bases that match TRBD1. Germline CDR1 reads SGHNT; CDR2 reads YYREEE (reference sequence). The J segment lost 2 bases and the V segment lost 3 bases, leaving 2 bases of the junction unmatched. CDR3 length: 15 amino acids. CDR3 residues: CASSSGQGTYNEQFF. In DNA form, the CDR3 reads TGTGCCAGCAGCTCGGGACAGGGGACCTACAATGAGCAGTTCTTC.

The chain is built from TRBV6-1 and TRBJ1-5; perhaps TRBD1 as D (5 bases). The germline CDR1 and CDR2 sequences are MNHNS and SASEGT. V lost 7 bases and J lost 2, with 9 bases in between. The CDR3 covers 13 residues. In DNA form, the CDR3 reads TGTGCCAGCACTCAAGGGGGCAATCAGCCCCAGCATTTT. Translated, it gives CASTQGGNQPQHF.

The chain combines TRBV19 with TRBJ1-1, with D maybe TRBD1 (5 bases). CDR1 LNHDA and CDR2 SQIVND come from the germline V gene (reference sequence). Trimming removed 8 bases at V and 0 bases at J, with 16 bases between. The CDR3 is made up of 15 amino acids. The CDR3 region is CASSMDTVMNTEAFF. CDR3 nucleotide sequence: TGTGCCAGTTCTATGGACACCGTCATGAACACTGAAGCTTTCTTT.

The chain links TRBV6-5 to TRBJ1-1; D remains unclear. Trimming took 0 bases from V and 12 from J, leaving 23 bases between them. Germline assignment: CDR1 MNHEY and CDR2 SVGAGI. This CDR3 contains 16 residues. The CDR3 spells CASSYSSLSGSSETFF. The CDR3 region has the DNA TGTGCCAGCAGTTACTCGTCTTTGTCTGGGAGCTCTGAGACTTTCTTT.

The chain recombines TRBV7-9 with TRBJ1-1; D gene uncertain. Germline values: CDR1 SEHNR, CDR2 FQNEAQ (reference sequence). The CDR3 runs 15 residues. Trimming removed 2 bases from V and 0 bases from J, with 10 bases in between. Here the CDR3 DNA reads TGTGCCAGCAGCTTAATGGGCAGCCTGAACACTGAAGCTTTCTTT. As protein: CASSLMGSLNTEAFF.